One sample yielded the 32 T cell receptor beta chains listed below, sequenced in a study of cytomegalovirus exposure and HLA in healthy donors. PCR employed 60 Vbeta and 13 Jbeta primers. Sequenced by immunoSEQ multiplex PCR; TCRdb stores in-frame clones only, minus some. The table records 150,000 to 200,000 clones, approximately 82% of them present only once. The sequenced material came from PBMCs. These TCRs come from a woman younger than 45 in good health and CMV-seronegative.

The rearrangement uses TRBV5-1 and TRBJ2-7; TRBD2 agrees at 8 bases. Unmatched junction bases numbered 8, after V lost 7 bases and J lost 2 bases. The CDR3 loop spans 14 amino acids. CDR1 is SGHRS and CDR2 is YFSETQ in the germline V gene. The CDR3 nucleotides read TGCGCCAGCTCAGCTTTCGGGGGGGCCTACGAGCAGTACTTC. Translating gives CASSAFGGAYEQYF.

Here the CDR3 DNA reads TGTGCCACCAGCAGACTAGCGGACTACAATGAGCAGTTCTTC. Amino acid sequence: CATSRLADYNEQFF. The rearrangement uses TRBV15 and TRBJ2-1, with TRBD2 matching over 7 bases. Germline V gives CDR1 LNHNV, CDR2 YYDKDF (reference sequence). This CDR3 comprises 14 residues. The J segment lost 3 bases and the V segment lost 2 bases, leaving 1 base of the junction unmatched.

The genes are TRBV15 and TRBJ1-6; D remains ambiguous. V lost 2 bases, J lost 7 bases, and 12 bases lay in between. Germline CDR1 is LNHNV and CDR2 is YYDKDF (reference sequence). The CDR3 has 15 amino acids. The CDR3 reads CATSRTSVANSPLHF. DNA for the CDR3: TGTGCCACCAGCAGAACCAGCGTCGCGAATTCACCCCTCCACTTT.

The chain uses TRBV11-2 and TRBJ2-7; 11 nucleotides line up with TRBD1. The CDR3 is made up of 15 amino acids. CDR1 SGHAT and CDR2 FQNNGV come from the germline V gene. V lost 4 bases, J lost 2 bases, and 4 bases stayed unmatched. The CDR3 nucleotides read TGTGCCAGCAGCTCACCGGGACAGGGGGCCTACGAGCAGTACTTC. Translated, it gives CASSSPGQGAYEQYF. The whole variable domain, remainder taken from reference TRBV11-2 and TRBJ2-7, is EAGVAQSPRYKIIEKRQSVAFWCNPISGHATLYWYQQILGQGPKLLIQFQNNGVVDDSQLPKDRFSAERLKGVDSTLKIQPAKLEDSAVYLCASSSPGQGAYEQYFGPGTRLTVT.

The V gene is TRBV27, the J gene TRBJ2-2; tentative D call: TRBD2 (6 bases). The V gene lost 4 bases and the J gene lost 7 bases, with 25 bases spanning the gap. Germline values: CDR1 MNHEY, CDR2 SMNVEV (reference sequence). The CDR3 length is 18 residues. DNA for the CDR3: TGTGCCAGCAGTTCCTATACCCGCCCTTGGGAGGTCGTCGGGGAGCTGTTTTTT. This codes for CASSSYTRPWEVVGELFF.

The rearrangement links TRBV10-2 to TRBJ1-6, with D perhaps matching TRBD1 (6 bases). Germline values: CDR1 WSHSY, CDR2 SAAADI. The V gene lost 7 bases and the J gene lost 7 bases, with 11 bases spanning the gap. The CDR3 extends over 13 amino acids. CDR3: CASKTGGNSPLHF. For the CDR3, the DNA is TGCGCCAGCAAGACAGGAGGAAATTCACCCCTCCACTTT.

The genes are TRBV9 and TRBJ2-3; perhaps TRBD1 as D (5 bases). The V gene lost 2 bases and the J gene lost 2 bases, with 18 bases spanning the gap. The germline V gene encodes CDR1 SGDLS and CDR2 YYNGEE. The CDR3 is 17 amino acids. CDR3 coding DNA: TGTGCCAGCAGCGTGTTGGGGCAAGGAGAGTACACAGATACGCAGTATTTT. It codes for CASSVLGQGEYTDTQYF.

The V gene is TRBV27, the J gene TRBJ2-7, with D unclear. V dropped 0 bases and J dropped 0 bases, with 9 bases sitting between them. Germline CDR1 MNHEY, CDR2 SMNVEV (reference sequence). CDR3 length: 15 amino acids. CDR3 residues: CASSLSMVSSYEQYF. CDR3 nucleotide sequence: TGTGCCAGCAGTTTATCGATGGTTAGCTCCTACGAGCAGTACTTC.

This clone was detected once. The chain couples TRBV7-9 to TRBJ2-2; maybe TRBD1 (5 bases). V dropped 2 bases and J dropped 2 bases, with 18 bases sitting between them. The CDR3 contains 18 residues. The germline V gene encodes CDR1 SEHNR and CDR2 FQNEAQ (reference sequence). The CDR3 nucleotides are TGTGCCAGCAGCTTAAGTCCGGACACGGCCCTTAACACCGGGGAGCTGTTTTTT. This gives the protein CASSLSPDTALNTGELFF.

This sequence joins TRBV27 and TRBJ2-3; TRBD1 agrees at 9 bases. Germline CDR1 is MNHEY and CDR2 is SMNVEV (reference sequence). The CDR3 is 19 residues long. V shed 4 bases, J shed 2 bases, and the junction held 16 bases outside the gene matches. The CDR3 protein is CASSSLTLGTGRDTDTQYF. The DNA of the CDR3 is TGTGCCAGCAGTTCCTTGACCCTTGGGACAGGGAGAGACACAGATACGCAGTATTTT.

The chain is built from TRBV7-9 and TRBJ2-7; TRBD2 might be the D (6 bases). Trimming removed 1 base at V and 4 bases at J, with 8 bases between. Germline V gene lookup returns CDR1 SEHNR and CDR2 FQNEAQ (reference sequence). The CDR3 spans 13 residues. The CDR3 DNA follows: TGTGCCAGCAGCTTAGGGGGGGAGTACGAGCAGTACTTC. Its translation: CASSLGGEYEQYF.

This clone was counted once. This chain uses TRBV19 with TRBJ2-2; tentative D call: TRBD1 (5 bases). The CDR3 is made up of 15 amino acids. Trimming pared 5 bases from V and 2 bases from J, leaving 12 bases between. The V gene's germline CDR1 is LNHDA and CDR2 SQIVND (reference sequence). In DNA form, the CDR3 reads TGTGCCAGTAGTCTCCCCGGACAAAACACCGGGGAGCTGTTTTTT. Protein product: CASSLPGQNTGELFF.

This chain links TRBV4-3 with TRBJ2-7; 7 nucleotides match TRBD2. This CDR3 spans 15 amino acids. The germline V gene has CDR1 LGHNA and CDR2 YSLEER. V lost 0 bases, J lost 2 bases, and 4 bases stayed unmatched. The CDR3 bases are TGCGCCAGCAGCCAAGATAGCGGGCCGGCCTACGAGCAGTACTTC. Amino acids: CASSQDSGPAYEQYF.

The V gene is TRBV28, the J gene TRBJ1-3; 7 bases agree with TRBD1. Germline-derived CDR1 and CDR2 are MDHEN and SYDVKM. J lost 2 bases, V lost 5 bases, and 9 bases had no gene match. This CDR3 has 16 residues. The DNA of the CDR3 is TGTGCCAGCAGTCCCTCGAGTGGACAGGCTGGAAACACCATATATTTT. Amino acid sequence: CASSPSSGQAGNTIYF. Combining the CDR3 with reference TRBV28 and TRBJ1-3 gives the whole variable domain DVKVTQSSRYLVKRTGEKVFLECVQDMDHENMFWYRQDPGLGLRLIYFSYDVKMKEKGDIPEGYSVSREKKERFSLILESASTNQTSMYLCASSPSSGQAGNTIYFGEGSWLTVV.

The chain has TRBV14 and TRBJ2-7; TRBD1 is a possible D gene (5 bases). The CDR3 runs to 14 residues. V dropped 1 base and J dropped 5 bases, with 12 bases sitting between them. In germline, CDR1 is SGHDN, CDR2 FVKESK. CDR3 protein: CASSQGPGSNEQYF. The CDR3 DNA follows: TGTGCCAGCAGCCAAGGTCCAGGGTCCAACGAGCAGTACTTC.

This clone showed up just once. The chain recombines TRBV27 with TRBJ2-7; TRBD2 agrees at 10 bases. This CDR3 has 13 amino acids. After removal of 8 bases from V and 3 bases from J, the junction contained 4 bases not matched to a gene. Per germline, CDR1 MNHEY and CDR2 SMNVEV (reference sequence). CDR3 coding DNA: TGTGCCAGCCGTCTAGCGGGAGACTACGAGCAGTACTTC. Its translation: CASRLAGDYEQYF.

The V call is TRBV5-1, the J call TRBJ2-5, with 14 nucleotides matching TRBD2. The CDR3 is 17 residues long. Germline V gives CDR1 SGHRS, CDR2 YFSETQ. After removal of 5 bases from V and 4 bases from J, the junction contained 10 bases not matched to a gene. CDR3 in amino acids: CASSGTGTSGSPETQYF. The CDR3 nucleotides are TGCGCCAGCAGTGGGACTGGGACTAGCGGGAGCCCAGAGACCCAGTACTTC.

The chain links TRBV2 to TRBJ2-3; perhaps TRBD2 as D (5 bases). V was cut by 7 bases and J by 0 bases, with 8 bases left in between. The CDR3 has 13 residues. The germline V gene has CDR1 SNHLY and CDR2 FYNNEI. The CDR3 region has the DNA TGTGCCAGCAAGGCGGGCAGCACAGATACGCAGTATTTT. This sequence encodes CASKAGSTDTQYF.

V gene TRBV19 combines with J gene TRBJ2-7, with 10 positions matching TRBD2. This CDR3 comprises 14 residues. V was clipped by 6 bases and J by 0 bases; unmatched bases: 2. The germline CDR1 and CDR2 sequences are LNHDA and SQIVND (reference sequence). CDR3 coding DNA: TGTGCCAGTAGCCCTAGCGGGAGCTCCTACGAGCAGTACTTC. Its translation is CASSPSGSSYEQYF.

The rearrangement joins TRBV4-3 to TRBJ2-1; D not certain. In germline, CDR1 is LGHNA, CDR2 YSLEER. The CDR3 totals 13 residues. V lost 0 bases and J 9 bases, leaving 9 bases between the germline ends. CDR3 residues: CASSQDRWAEQFF. CDR3 coding DNA: TGCGCCAGCAGCCAAGATAGGTGGGCTGAGCAGTTCTTC.

The chain carries TRBV6-5 and TRBJ2-2; TRBD1 agrees at 8 bases. Germline lookup yields CDR1 MNHEY and CDR2 SVGAGI. With V trimmed by 8 bases and J by 3 bases, 5 bases remained unmatched. The CDR3 spans 14 residues. For the CDR3, the DNA is TGTGCCAGCCGAGGACAGGGTGACACCGGGGAGCTGTTTTTT. Translating it yields CASRGQGDTGELFF.

This clone came up once. The chain is built from TRBV19 and TRBJ1-5; 8 bases match TRBD1. V gave up 5 bases and J gave up 4 bases; unmatched junction bases: 1. The CDR3 consists of 13 residues. In germline, CDR1 is LNHDA, CDR2 SQIVND (reference sequence). DNA for the CDR3: TGTGCCAGTAGTTGGACAGGGAATCAGCCCCAGCATTTT. It translates to CASSWTGNQPQHF.

The chain employs TRBV29-1 and TRBJ1-2; 10 positions match TRBD1. J lost 5 bases, V lost 1 base, and 7 bases had no gene match. The germline V gene has CDR1 SQVTM and CDR2 ANQGSEA. This CDR3 contains 15 residues. CDR3 amino acids: CSVEGWDRGRYGYTF. The CDR3 nucleotides read TGCAGCGTTGAAGGGTGGGACAGGGGACGGTATGGCTACACCTTC.

The V gene is TRBV28, the J gene TRBJ1-3; 7 nucleotides align to TRBD1. The CDR3 covers 15 residues. Trimming removed 3 bases from V and 5 bases from J; junction bases left unmatched: 7. Germline CDR1 reads MDHEN; CDR2 reads SYDVKM. CDR3 nucleotides: TGTGCCAGCAGTTTCTGGCAGGGGGGAAGAAACACCATATATTTT. Translated: CASSFWQGGRNTIYF.

V gene TRBV5-6 combines with J gene TRBJ1-2, with D possibly being TRBD1 (5 bases). The germline CDR1 and CDR2 sequences are SGHDT and YYEEEE. The CDR3 contains 15 residues. The V end lost 4 bases, the J end lost 3 bases, and 16 bases lay between the germline ends. DNA of the CDR3: TGTGCCAGCAGCCACCGGGACGGGGGGTACTATGGCTACACCTTC. Translation gives CASSHRDGGYYGYTF.

This chain links TRBV28 with TRBJ1-5; D gene unclear. Germline V gene data show CDR1 as MDHEN and CDR2 as SYDVKM. V was cut by 8 bases and J by 6 bases, with 8 bases left in between. This CDR3 comprises 11 residues. The CDR3 reads CASRGFQPQHF. CDR3 nucleotide sequence: TGTGCCAGCCGCGGTTTTCAGCCCCAGCATTTT. The full variable domain, in which reference TRBV28 and TRBJ1-5 provide the parts outside the CDR3, is DVKVTQSSRYLVKRTGEKVFLECVQDMDHENMFWYRQDPGLGLRLIYFSYDVKMKEKGDIPEGYSVSREKKERFSLILESASTNQTSMYLCASRGFQPQHFGDGTRLSIL.

This clone is a singleton in its sample. Other DNA sequences in this specimen translate into the identical CDR3. J is TRBJ2-7 and V is TRBV30, with a tentative D call TRBD2 (6 bases). Germline V lookup: CDR1 GTSNPN, CDR2 SVGIG (reference sequence). Trimming took off 0 bases at V and 4 bases at J, with 7 bases between the two ends. CDR3 length: 12 residues. Here the CDR3 DNA reads TGTGCCTGGAGTGTCAGCGGGTACGAGCAGTACTTC. It encodes CAWSVSGYEQYF.

The V call is TRBV4-1, the J call TRBJ2-3; TRBD1 matches 9 bases. The V segment lost 5 bases and the J segment 6 bases; nucleotides outside the gene matches: 9. The CDR3 is 15 residues long. Germline assignment: CDR1 MGHRA and CDR2 YSYEKL. The CDR3 region has the DNA TGCGCCAGCAGCGAGACAGGGGGGACATATGATACGCAGTATTTT. It specifies CASSETGGTYDTQYF.

The chain joins TRBV9 to TRBJ2-7; TRBD1 matches 7 bases. With 3 bases clipped from V and 2 bases from J, the junction kept 5 bases outside the gene matches. From germline, CDR1 is SGDLS and CDR2 YYNGEE. This CDR3 is 14 amino acids long. The CDR3 DNA reads as TGTGCCAGCAGCGCAGGGGGTGCCGCCTACGAGCAGTACTTC. This encodes CASSAGGAAYEQYF.

J is TRBJ2-3 and V is TRBV6-4; D may be TRBD2 (5 bases). Germline CDR1 MRHNA, CDR2 SNTAGT. Trimming stripped 0 bases from V and 3 bases from J, with 7 bases between. This CDR3 comprises 14 residues. Written as DNA, the CDR3 is TGTGCCAGCAGTGACTCTCGGGGTACAGATACGCAGTATTTT. It codes for CASSDSRGTDTQYF.

This chain uses TRBV7-2 with TRBJ2-5, with TRBD2 matching 8 bases. Germline V gene data show CDR1 as SGHTA and CDR2 as FQGNSA. Trimming took 3 bases from V and 4 from J; bases not matched to a gene: 7. This CDR3 has 15 residues. Here the CDR3 DNA reads TGTGCCAGCAGCTTGTACACTAGCGGTGTAGAGACCCAGTACTTC. Translated, it gives CASSLYTSGVETQYF.

The chain employs TRBV7-9 and TRBJ1-4; no firm D call. The germline gives CDR1 SEHNR, CDR2 FQNEAQ (reference sequence). The V end was cut by 3 bases, the J end by 8 bases, with 10 bases between. The CDR3 is 13 amino acids. The DNA for the CDR3 is TGTGCCAGCAGCTTTGGTGAGGGAGAAAAACTGTTTTTT. Its protein product is CASSFGEGEKLFF.